This T cell receptor (beta chain) originates from a study of T cell responses to AZD1222 COVID-19 vaccine. Study background: Both about-4-week and about-12-week second-dose recipients were combined. Study outcomes and limitations: Across spike, vaccine-associated CD4 TCRs were found, dominant at 160-218 and 743-854. There were mostly white British donors and more females than males, and clonal diversity was possibly underestimated.

CDR1 is LNHDA and CDR2 is SQIVND in the germline V gene (reference sequence). Deletions cut 6 bases from V and 4 bases from J, with 9 bases between. The CDR3 is made up of 13 amino acids. With respect to this clone: Antigen specificity is unknown.

Using immunoSEQ multiplex PCR, the repertoire was profiled, and TCRdb retains in-frame clones only, with some absent. The sample consists of about 170,000 clones, about 92% of them appearing once. This sequence joins TRBV19 and TRBJ2-2; tentative D call: TRBD2 (5 bases). The clonotype comes from an adult in good health. The sequencing used peripheral blood, collected on day 0 of AZD1222 vaccination. CDR3 sequence (DNA): TGTGCCAGTAGCGGGATCGCCACCGGGGAGCTGTTTTTT. Its translation is CASSGIATGELFF.